The 10 T cell receptor beta chains below were found in one sample sequenced in a study of T cell responses to AZD1222 COVID-19 vaccine. TCRdb's table, derived via immunoSEQ multiplex PCR, lists solely in-frame clones and lacks some. The sample has approximately 150,000 clones; about 93% are singletons. This specimen consisted of peripheral blood, obtained on day 0 of AZD1222 vaccination. The receptors were gathered from an adult in good health.

This sequence joins TRBV28 and TRBJ1-3; D perhaps matches TRBD1 (5 bases). Per germline, CDR1 MDHEN and CDR2 SYDVKM. The CDR3 consists of 15 residues. V lost 4 bases and J 8 bases, leaving 18 bases between the germline ends. The CDR3 nucleotides read TGTGCCAGCAGTTCTCAGGGTAGCGAGTCGGACACCATATATTTT. It encodes CASSSQGSESDTIYF.

The rearrangement uses TRBV6-5 and TRBJ2-7; D gene ambiguous. The V end was cut by 6 bases, the J end by 3 bases, with 9 bases between. CDR1 is MNHEY and CDR2 is SVGAGI in the germline V gene. This CDR3 has 12 residues. The CDR3 reads CASRDDGYEQYF. CDR3 coding DNA: TGTGCCAGCAGGGATGACGGCTACGAGCAGTACTTC.

V gene TRBV28 combines with J gene TRBJ2-1, with D possibly being TRBD2 (5 bases). The CDR3 extends over 13 amino acids. The germline V gene encodes CDR1 MDHEN and CDR2 SYDVKM. The V gene lost 3 bases and the J gene lost 4 bases, with 7 bases spanning the gap. Written as DNA, the CDR3 is TGTGCCAGCAGTTTCGGAGGTTACAATGAGCAGTTCTTC. This encodes CASSFGGYNEQFF.

The V call is TRBV3-1 (or the pseudogene TRBV3-2), the J call TRBJ2-7; TRBD2 matches 7 bases. Germline CDR1 is LGHDT and CDR2 is YNNKEL (reference sequence). This CDR3 is built from 14 residues. After removal of 1 base from V and 2 bases from J, the junction contained 2 bases not matched to a gene. The CDR3 DNA reads as TGTGCCAGCAGCCAAGGACGGGGGGCCTACGAGCAGTACTTC. As protein: CASSQGRGAYEQYF.

This clone appeared once. The chain is built from TRBV9 and TRBJ1-4; 7 nucleotides agree with TRBD1. The V and J ends lost 4 bases and 5 bases, in that order; junction bases with no gene match: 8. Germline-derived CDR1 and CDR2 are SGDLS and YYNGEE. CDR3 length: 15 residues. CDR3 in amino acids: CASSPRTGQNEKLFF. The CDR3 DNA reads TGTGCCAGCAGCCCCCGGACAGGACAAAATGAAAAACTGTTTTTT. Full variable domain (outside the CDR3, taken from reference TRBV9 and TRBJ1-4): DSGVTQTPKHLITATGQRVTLRCSPRSGDLSVYWYQQSLDQGLQFLIQYYNGEERAKGNILERFSAQQFPDLHSELNLSSLELGDSALYFCASSPRTGQNEKLFFGSGTQLSVL.

In nucleotides, the CDR3 is TGCAGCGTTGAAAACGCCAACTCTAACAATGAGCAGTTCTTC. Translated, it gives CSVENANSNNEQFF. This chain links TRBV29-1 with TRBJ2-1; D is uncertain. The germline V gene encodes CDR1 SQVTM and CDR2 ANQGSEA. Trimming cost V 2 bases and J 5 bases, with 13 bases left between them. The CDR3 loop spans 14 amino acids.

The V gene is TRBV29-1, the J gene TRBJ2-2; weak D call: TRBD2 (6 bases). The CDR3 loop spans 12 amino acids. Germline CDR1 and CDR2: SQVTM and ANQGSEA. V was cut by 4 bases and J by 5 bases, with 8 bases left in between. The CDR3: CSVAGTTGELFF. The CDR3 region has the DNA TGCAGCGTTGCTGGGACTACCGGGGAGCTGTTTTTT.

The chain links TRBV19 to TRBJ1-4; D not resolved. V gave up 3 bases and J gave up 5 bases, with 10 bases separating them. This CDR3 has 14 residues. CDR1 is LNHDA and CDR2 is SQIVND in the germline V gene (reference sequence). Here the CDR3 reads CASSISIENEKLFF. CDR3 nucleotides: TGTGCCAGTAGTATTAGCATAGAAAATGAAAAACTGTTTTTT.

The V call is TRBV13, the J call TRBJ1-1; 7 bases map to TRBD1. Germline CDR1 and CDR2: PRHDT and FYEKMQ (reference sequence). V shed 1 base, J shed 7 bases, and the junction held 6 bases outside the gene matches. This CDR3 is built from 14 residues. The CDR3 loop reads CASSLVSGGNEAFF. CDR3 nucleotides: TGTGCCAGCAGCTTAGTCTCAGGGGGTAATGAAGCTTTCTTT.

This clone was counted once. The chain carries TRBV19 and TRBJ1-2; no clear D. CDR3 size: 12 residues. Trimming removed 0 bases at V and 7 bases at J, with 6 bases between. The germline CDR1 and CDR2 sequences are LNHDA and SQIVND (reference sequence). CDR3 residues: CASSIEPRGYTF. The CDR3 DNA reads TGTGCCAGTAGTATAGAACCTCGTGGCTACACCTTC.